The present T cell receptor (beta chain) was sequenced within a study of T-cell memory formation after mild COVID-19. Study-level information: TCR clusters were mostly confined to one donor each. Findings of the study overall: CD4+ contracting clones were found mainly in CM and EM, and CD8+ ones in EMRA.

V was trimmed by 3 bases and J by 0 bases, leaving 15 bases between them. Germline-derived CDR1 and CDR2 are SGHDN and FVKESK. The CDR3 spans 17 residues. Points on this clonotype: Its specificity is unknown.

Using its own MiXCR run on the 5' RACE reads, TCRdb lists one record per CDR3 protein. The table has 170,000 or so distinct CDR3 sequences, 20% to 25% seen once. This receptor was obtained from an adult woman who had mild COVID-19 (a few samples of this study predate the infection). Cell type and time point are not known. Sequenced input: PBMCs or a T cell subset sorted from them (not recorded which). The rearrangement links TRBV14 to TRBJ2-1; a possible D gene is TRBD1 (6 bases). In DNA form, the CDR3 reads TGTGCCAGCAGCCAGCCAGGACTGGACAGCTCCTACAATGAGCAGTTCTTC. It yields the protein CASSQPGLDSSYNEQFF.